A selection of T cell receptor beta chains follows, all from one sample in a study of T cell responses to AZD1222 COVID-19 vaccine. Repertoires were generated with immunoSEQ multiplex PCR, while TCRdb's copy carries only in-frame clones and drops some. The sample has more than 95,000 clones; approximately 90% are singletons. The input for sequencing was peripheral blood, taken 28 days after the second AZD1222 dose. These TCRs come from an adult who received the AZD1222 COVID-19 vaccine. Each CDR3 is given with its conserved first and last residue. A D gene is named only where the DNA matches it firmly. Clone size is stated in some rows and not others, as once, few, many or a class when expanded.

d_call cdr3_length j_call v_call clone_size cdr3_nt cdr3_aa
TRBD1 15 TRBJ1-4 TRBV6-5 few TGTGCCAGCAGCGATCCCGGGACAGGGAATGAAAAACTGTTTTTT CASSDPGTGNEKLFF
NA 11 TRBJ2-7 TRBV5-6 NA TGTGCCAGCAGCTTGGGGGACGAGCAGTACTTC CASSLGDEQYF
TRBD2 15 TRBJ2-3 TRBV2 NA TGTGCCAGCAGTAGAGCGGGAGTTGGCTCAGATACGCAGTATTTT CASSRAGVGSDTQYF
TRBD1 15 TRBJ2-7 TRBV4-1 NA TGCGCCAGCAGCCAACAGGGGGTGTTTACCTACGAGCAGTACTTC CASSQQGVFTYEQYF
TRBD1 14 TRBJ1-2 TRBV5-1 few TGCGCCAGCAGCCCCCAGGGGGAGGACTATGGCTACACCTTC CASSPQGEDYGYTF
TRBD1 13 TRBJ1-1 TRBV28 NA TGTGCCAGCAGCACGGACAGGGTGGGTGAAGCTTTCTTT CASSTDRVGEAFF
NA 19 TRBJ2-4 TRBV4-1 NA TGCGCCAGCAGCCTGGTGGGGAAAGCGTCGGCCCTAGCCAAAAACATTCAGTACTTC CASSLVGKASALAKNIQYF
TRBD1 14 TRBJ1-3 TRBV9 NA TGTGCCAGCAGTGTGGAGGGGACAGGGGACACCATATATTTT CASSVEGTGDTIYF
NA 14 TRBJ1-2 TRBV7-9 NA TGTGCCAGCAGCTTAGACTCCGGTAACTATGGCTACACCTTC CASSLDSGNYGYTF
TRBD1 17 TRBJ2-6 TRBV19 once TGTGCCAGTACCTTCTTCTTGACAGGGACTGGGGCCAACGTCCTGACTTTC CASTFFLTGTGANVLTF
TRBD2 15 TRBJ2-3 TRBV7-2 NA TGTGCCAGCAGCCCACTAGCGGGGACCACAGATACGCAGTATTTT CASSPLAGTTDTQYF
TRBD2 13 TRBJ2-1 TRBV11-3 NA TGTGCCAGCAGCTGGGGGGGGACTAGTTACGAGTTCTTC CASSWGGTSYEFF
TRBD1 15 TRBJ2-1 TRBV27 NA TGTGCCAGCCCTTATGTGAGGGGGCATATGAATGAGCAGTTCTTC CASPYVRGHMNEQFF
NA 15 TRBJ2-7 TRBV6-6 few TGTGCCAGCAGTTACGATAGAGGGCCGCCCTACGAGCAGTACTTC CASSYDRGPPYEQYF
NA 13 TRBJ1-1 TRBV29-1 NA TGCAGCGAAAGGGGGTGGTCGGGCACTGAAGCTTTCTTT CSERGWSGTEAFF
NA 12 TRBJ2-5 TRBV11-3 NA TGTGCCAGCAGCTCCCGGGAGAAGACCCAGTACTTC CASSSREKTQYF
NA 12 TRBJ2-3 TRBV2 NA TGTGCCAGCAGTGAACGGGCCGATACGCAGTATTTT CASSERADTQYF
NA 17 TRBJ1-1 TRBV9 NA TGTGCCAGCAGCGTAGGGGCGGGGGTTTATAAGGGAACTGAAGCTTTCTTT CASSVGAGVYKGTEAFF
NA 14 TRBJ1-3 TRBV5-8 NA TGTGCCAGCAGCTTGGGGCGGGGAGTGAACACCATATATTTT CASSLGRGVNTIYF
TRBD2 13 TRBJ2-5 TRBV9 NA TGTGCCAGCAGGGCGGGAGCGGAGGAGACCCAGTACTTC CASRAGAEETQYF
NA 17 TRBJ2-7 TRBV14 NA TGTGCCAGCAGCCAAGTGGGCTGGGGGACTCAGACCTACGAGCAGTACTTC CASSQVGWGTQTYEQYF
NA 16 TRBJ2-7 TRBV21-1 NA TGTGCCAGCAGCACGAATCTCGACAGGGGCTCCCACGAGCAGTACTTC CASSTNLDRGSHEQYF
NA 15 TRBJ2-2 TRBV13 NA TGTGCCAGCAGCTTAGCAGGGGCGGTTGCCGGGGAGCTGTTTTTT CASSLAGAVAGELFF
NA 17 TRBJ2-7 TRBV6-7 once TGTGCCAGCAACCAAGCTCGCACGGACGGAATGTGCCACGAGCAGTACTTC CASNQARTDGMCHEQYF
TRBD2 17 TRBJ2-3 TRBV27 once TGTGCCAGCAGTCTAGCGGGAGAGTTCCCCCGCACAGATACGCAGTATTTT CASSLAGEFPRTDTQYF
TRBD2 16 TRBJ2-3 TRBV5-1 NA TGCGCCAGCAGTACGGGGGGGAGCACTAGCACAGATACGCAGTATTTT CASSTGGSTSTDTQYF
NA 13 TRBJ2-7 TRBV7-3 NA TGTGCCAGCAGCTTTAGCGTAGGGGCCGAGCAGTACTTC CASSFSVGAEQYF
NA 15 TRBJ1-1 TRBV7-2 NA TGTGCCAGCAGCCCGCCGGGGGTGGTAGGCACTGAAGCTTTCTTT CASSPPGVVGTEAFF
NA 15 TRBJ2-6 TRBV11-3 NA TGTGCCAGCAGCTTGGAAGGATCTGGGGCCAACGTCCTGACTTTC CASSLEGSGANVLTF
NA 15 TRBJ1-1 TRBV5-6 NA TGTGCCAGCAGCTTGGAAAGGAATTTCGGCACTGAAGCTTTCTTT CASSLERNFGTEAFF
NA 13 TRBJ1-4 TRBV7-9 few TGTGCCAGCAGCTTATTTGGGATGAAAAAACTGTTTTTT CASSLFGMKKLFF
TRBD2 14 TRBJ2-3 TRBV30 NA TGTGCCTGGAGTGTAGGGTCTAGCGGAGATACGCAGTATTTT CAWSVGSSGDTQYF
TRBD2 13 TRBJ2-1 TRBV10-1 NA TGCGCCAGCAGTAGCGGGAGCTTTGGTGAGCAGTTCTTC CASSSGSFGEQFF
NA 14 TRBJ2-1 TRBV11-2 NA TGTGCCAGCAGCCCCCGGTGGGGGGACAATGAGCAGTTCTTC CASSPRWGDNEQFF
NA 12 TRBJ2-2 TRBV6-5 NA TGTGCCGCATCAAGGGCGGCCGGGGAGCTGTTTTTT CAASRAAGELFF
TRBD1 18 TRBJ1-6 TRBV3-1/TRBV3-2 NA TGTGCCAGCAGCCCCAAAGGGTACCGGGACAGGAGGCATTCACCCCTCCACTTT CASSPKGYRDRRHSPLHF
NA 13 TRBJ1-1 TRBV30 NA TGTGCCTGGAGTGTCTCACCGAACACTGAAGCTTTCTTT CAWSVSPNTEAFF
TRBD2 21 TRBJ2-1 TRBV4-1 NA TGCGCCAGCAGCCAAGAAGATGTCCGACTAGCGGGGGGGATCTCCTACAATGAGCAGTTCTTC CASSQEDVRLAGGISYNEQFF
NA 16 TRBJ1-1 TRBV7-3 NA TGTGCCAGCACCTTAATCGGACAGTTCATGAACACTGAAGCTTTCTTT CASTLIGQFMNTEAFF
TRBD1 13 TRBJ1-1 TRBV25-1 NA TGTGCCAGCCTAGAGACAGGGTACACTGAAGCTTTCTTT CASLETGYTEAFF
NA 15 TRBJ1-1 TRBV28 NA TGTGCCAGCAGTTCTCCCGGGGAGTTTGACACTGAAGCTTTCTTT CASSSPGEFDTEAFF
TRBD1 17 TRBJ1-3 TRBV6-6 NA TGTGCCAGCAGTCATGGACAGGGGATAACTAGTGGAAACACCATATATTTT CASSHGQGITSGNTIYF
NA 13 TRBJ2-5 TRBV9 NA TGTGCCACTTATACAGCGAACCAAGAGACCCAGTACTTC CATYTANQETQYF
TRBD1 15 TRBJ1-2 TRBV4-3 few TGCGCCAGCAGCCAAGGCGGGACAGGCTATGGGGGCTACACCTTC CASSQGGTGYGGYTF
NA 12 TRBJ2-7 TRBV3-1/TRBV3-2 few TGTGCCAGCAGCCGCGGTGGGGGCGAGCAGTACTTC CASSRGGGEQYF
TRBD2 18 TRBJ2-7 TRBV3-1/TRBV3-2 once TGTGCCAGCGGTAGGAGACTAGCGGGGGGAAGCCACTCCTACGAGCAGTACTTC CASGRRLAGGSHSYEQYF
NA 13 TRBJ2-2 TRBV29-1 NA TGCAGCGTGGCGGAACGGCCCCCCGGGGAGCTGTTTTTT CSVAERPPGELFF
NA 16 TRBJ1-1 TRBV7-3 NA TGTGCCACCGTATTTAGAGATCATTCTATGAACACTGAAGCTTTCTTT CATVFRDHSMNTEAFF
TRBD1 13 TRBJ1-1 TRBV5-4 NA TGTGCCAGCAGCTTGGGTGGGACAGGTGAAGCTTTCTTT CASSLGGTGEAFF
TRBD1 14 TRBJ1-2 TRBV11-3 NA TGTGCCAGCAGCTCCCGGGACAGGGTGAATGGCTACACCTTC CASSSRDRVNGYTF
NA 15 TRBJ2-5 TRBV6-5 once TGTGCCAGCAGAAGTGGAGGGGCTCGGGGGGAGACCCAGTACTTC CASRSGGARGETQYF
TRBD1 16 TRBJ1-2 TRBV9 few TGTGCCAGCAGCGCTATTCCCGGGACAGGGGATTATGGCTACACCTTC CASSAIPGTGDYGYTF
NA 14 TRBJ2-7 TRBV11-3 NA TGTGCCAGCAGCCCCGGACGGCTCCTCTACGAGCAGTACTTC CASSPGRLLYEQYF
TRBD2 14 TRBJ2-1 TRBV19 NA TGTGCCAGTAGTATAGTCGGGACTAGCTCTCAGCAGTTCTTC CASSIVGTSSQQFF